One sample yielded the 25 T cell receptor beta chains listed below, sequenced in a study of blood T cell repertoires in COVID-19. TCRdb's copy holds only in-frame clones and misses some; the assay was immunoSEQ multiplex PCR. The sample includes 70,000 or so clones, approximately 83% of them seen just once. The sequencing input was peripheral blood. These receptors were taken from a man aged 40-49 years with COVID-19, enrolled during active disease.

The chain recombines TRBV15 with TRBJ2-3; 7 bases agree with TRBD1. The germline CDR1 and CDR2 sequences are LNHNV and YYDKDF (reference sequence). V shed 1 base and J 4 bases; nucleotides not matched to a gene: 8. The CDR3 totals 16 residues. The CDR3 here is CATSRALQGVADTQYF. The CDR3 region has the DNA TGTGCCACCAGCAGAGCTTTGCAGGGGGTCGCAGATACGCAGTATTTT.

This chain links TRBV7-6 with TRBJ2-7; 10 nucleotides line up with TRBD2. Germline CDR1 is SGHVS and CDR2 is FNYEAQ. The CDR3 is 16 residues long. V lost 3 bases, J lost 7 bases, and 12 bases stayed unmatched. Here the CDR3 reads CASSLSVSGLAAEQYF. In DNA, the CDR3 is TGTGCCAGCAGCTTGTCGGTCTCCGGACTAGCGGCTGAGCAGTACTTC.

The chain is built from TRBV3-1 (or the pseudogene TRBV3-2) and TRBJ1-1; D is undetermined. The V end was cut by 0 bases, the J end by 0 bases, with 11 bases between. The length of the CDR3 is 16 residues. Germline values: CDR1 LGHDT, CDR2 YNNKEL (reference sequence). The CDR3 reads CASSQDDNRLNTEAFF. CDR3 sequence (DNA): TGTGCCAGCAGCCAAGATGATAACAGACTGAACACTGAAGCTTTCTTT.

The V gene is TRBV15, the J gene TRBJ1-6; 9 bases agree with TRBD1. Per germline, CDR1 LNHNV and CDR2 YYDKDF (reference sequence). The CDR3 spans 14 residues. The trim removed 6 bases at V and 10 bases at J, leaving 7 bases unmatched. The CDR3 DNA follows: TGTGCCACCAGTTCGGGGACAGGGTGGTCACCCCTCCACTTT. As protein: CATSSGTGWSPLHF.

This clone was detected only once. V is TRBV7-9 and J is TRBJ2-7; TRBD1 might be the D (5 bases). CDR1 is SEHNR, CDR2 FQNEAQ, per germline (reference sequence). CDR3 length: 12 amino acids. V shed 6 bases and J shed 6 bases, with 12 bases lying between them. CDR3 DNA: TGTGCCAGCAGTTCCCAAGGGGTCGAGCAGTACTTC. Its protein product is CASSSQGVEQYF.

The chain couples TRBV11-2 to TRBJ1-1, with a possible D match to TRBD1 (5 bases). The CDR3 length is 16 residues. Germline assignment: CDR1 SGHAT and CDR2 FQNNGV. The ends were cut back, 5 bases at V and 2 bases at J, with 18 bases in the middle. The CDR3 region is CASSPKAGVSNTEAFF. Here the CDR3 DNA reads TGTGCCAGCAGCCCTAAGGCGGGGGTCAGTAACACTGAAGCTTTCTTT.

This clone was detected once. V is TRBV2 and J is TRBJ2-7, with 16 bases fitting TRBD2. The CDR3 extends over 14 amino acids. Germline loops: CDR1 SNHLY, CDR2 FYNNEI. The V gene end was trimmed by 3 bases and the J gene end by 13 bases; junction bases not matched to a gene: 6. The CDR3 DNA is TGTGCCAGCAGTGAGGGACTAGCGGGGGGGCGTCTTTACTTC. This gives the protein CASSEGLAGGRLYF.

This clone was recorded a few times. The chain is built from TRBV6-7 and TRBJ2-2, with D uncertain. TRBV6-7 is flagged as an ORF with uncertain function. V was clipped by 2 bases and J by 3 bases, with 10 bases between them. This CDR3 is 15 amino acids long. The CDR3 sequence is CASSYPNRDTGELFF. The CDR3 DNA reads TGTGCCAGCAGTTACCCAAACCGGGACACCGGGGAGCTGTTTTTT.

V usage is TRBV28 and J usage is TRBJ2-1; tentative D call: TRBD1 (5 bases). Germline V CDR1 and CDR2: MDHEN, SYDVKM. This CDR3 has 18 amino acids. Trimming left V 5 bases short and J 0 bases short, with 20 bases between. The CDR3 bases are TGTGCCAGCAGTACATCAGGGTTCTCAGGAAGCTCCTACAATGAGCAGTTCTTC. This gives the protein CASSTSGFSGSSYNEQFF.

The CDR3 nucleotides are TGTGCCAGCCCGGAGGGTTCGTTCGGCTACACCTTC. Encoded protein: CASPEGSFGYTF. The chain has TRBV6-5 and TRBJ1-2; no clear D gene. V lost 8 bases and J 8 bases, leaving 15 bases between the germline ends. This CDR3 is built from 12 residues. CDR1 is MNHEY and CDR2 is SVGAGI in the germline V gene.

As to this clone: Other DNA sequences from this sample encode an identical CDR3 as well. The V call is TRBV18, the J call TRBJ2-5; D is ambiguous. In germline, CDR1 is KGHSH, CDR2 LQKENI. Trimming cost V 3 bases and J 4 bases, with 9 bases left between them. This CDR3 contains 13 residues. For the CDR3, the DNA is TGTGCCAGCTCACCTAGAGCGTTAGAGACCCAGTACTTC. This encodes CASSPRALETQYF.

The CDR3 here is CAWSRAGGWAFF. CDR3 sequence (DNA): TGTGCCTGGAGTAGGGCAGGAGGTTGGGCTTTCTTT. The V gene is TRBV30, the J gene TRBJ1-1; no clear D. Germline V lookup: CDR1 GTSNPN, CDR2 SVGIG (reference sequence). V dropped 2 bases and J dropped 11 bases, with 15 bases sitting between them. The CDR3 extends over 12 amino acids.

This clone was counted between two and nine times. This chain joins TRBV13 and TRBJ1-2; TRBD1 matches at 9 bases. Trimming at V came to 2 bases and at J to 5 bases, leaving 12 bases not matched to a gene. CDR1 and CDR2 (germline): PRHDT, FYEKMQ (reference sequence). The CDR3 totals 17 residues. CDR3 coding DNA: TGTGCCAGCAGCTTAAATCCCACAGGGGGCGAGGGATATGGCTACACCTTC. This codes for CASSLNPTGGEGYGYTF. Filled out from reference TRBV13 and TRBJ1-2, the complete variable domain reads AAGVIQSPRHLIKEKRETATLKCYPIPRHDTVYWYQQGPGQDPQFLISFYEKMQSDKGSIPDRFSAQQFSDYHSELNMSSLELGDSALYFCASSLNPTGGEGYGYTFGSGTRLTVV.

As regards this clone: The sample carries other DNA sequences with the same CDR3. V gene TRBV6-5 combines with J gene TRBJ1-5, with D unclear. Trimming pared 5 bases from V and 11 bases from J, leaving 10 bases between. The CDR3 is 11 amino acids. Per germline, CDR1 MNHEY and CDR2 SVGAGI. The CDR3 spells CASSTSRAQHF. CDR3 nucleotide sequence: TGTGCCAGCAGTACCTCGAGGGCCCAGCATTTT.

The chain links TRBV19 to TRBJ1-6; possible D gene TRBD1, 5 bases. The CDR3 length is 14 residues. V was pared by 5 bases and J by 7 bases, with 12 bases between. The germline V gene encodes CDR1 LNHDA and CDR2 SQIVND (reference sequence). The CDR3: CASSVGGSNSPLHF. CDR3 DNA sequence: TGTGCCAGTAGTGTGGGGGGTTCAAATTCACCCCTCCACTTT.

The CDR3 here is CASSRNARGGFRETQYF. Here the CDR3 DNA reads TGCGCCAGCAGCCGGAATGCCCGGGGGGGCTTTCGAGAGACCCAGTACTTC. This chain connects TRBV4-1 to TRBJ2-5; 8 positions agree with TRBD2. V trimming: 4 bases; J trimming: 4 bases; junction bases outside the gene matches: 14. This CDR3 comprises 17 residues. Per the germline V gene, CDR1 is MGHRA and CDR2 is YSYEKL.

V and J are TRBV19 and TRBJ2-2; D might be TRBD2 (5 bases). Between the trimmed V and J ends, which lost 1 base and 3 bases, there was a span of 12 bases. The CDR3 consists of 16 residues. Germline CDR1 reads LNHDA; CDR2 reads SQIVND (reference sequence). The CDR3 protein is CASSIGREIYTGELFF. CDR3 DNA sequence: TGTGCCAGTAGTATAGGAAGGGAGATCTACACCGGGGAGCTGTTTTTT.

CDR3 in amino acids: CASTESGQFYEQYF. As DNA, the CDR3 is TGCGCCAGCACCGAATCGGGACAATTCTACGAGCAGTACTTC. The rearrangement uses TRBV5-1 and TRBJ2-7; weak D call: TRBD1 (6 bases). Germline V gene sequence: CDR1 SGHRS, CDR2 YFSETQ. The CDR3 totals 14 residues. V lost 6 bases and J 3 bases, leaving 16 bases between the germline ends.

The gene calls are TRBV3-1 (or the pseudogene TRBV3-2) and TRBJ1-1, with 10 bases matching TRBD1. After removal of 6 bases from V and 4 bases from J, the junction contained 5 bases not matched to a gene. This CDR3 comprises 14 residues. Germline V lookup: CDR1 LGHDT, CDR2 YNNKEL (reference sequence). CDR3 loop: CASRPRDRGTEAFF. DNA for the CDR3: TGTGCCAGCAGACCACGGGACAGGGGCACTGAAGCTTTCTTT.

The chain has TRBV5-1 and TRBJ1-4, with D hard to call. The CDR3 totals 16 residues. V shed 1 base and J shed 0 bases, with 10 bases lying between them. Germline loops: CDR1 SGHRS, CDR2 YFSETQ. The CDR3 spells CASSLMGGATNEKLFF. CDR3 bases: TGCGCCAGCAGCTTGATGGGAGGCGCAACTAATGAAAAACTGTTTTTT.

The CDR3 spells CASTQGGSGGYTF. The CDR3 DNA reads TGTGCCAGCACTCAGGGGGGATCGGGTGGCTACACCTTC. The chain links TRBV2 to TRBJ1-2; 7 bases fit TRBD1. The length of the CDR3 is 13 residues. CDR1 is SNHLY and CDR2 is FYNNEI in the germline V gene. The trim removed 7 bases at V and 7 bases at J, leaving 9 bases unmatched.

The chain recombines TRBV27 with TRBJ2-4; TRBD2 matches at 8 bases. This CDR3 spans 18 amino acids. The V and J ends lost 5 bases and 8 bases, in that order; junction bases with no gene match: 20. Germline values: CDR1 MNHEY, CDR2 SMNVEV (reference sequence). CDR3 sequence (DNA): TGTGCCAGCAGTCCCGCTTTGGGTCAGCGGGGGCGAGGGGACATTCAGTACTTC. Its protein product is CASSPALGQRGRGDIQYF.

The genes are TRBV6-5 and TRBJ1-4; weak D call: TRBD1 (6 bases). The CDR3 loop spans 13 amino acids. Germline-derived CDR1 and CDR2 are MNHEY and SVGAGI. Trimming left V 2 bases short and J 8 bases short, with 9 bases between. CDR3 coding DNA: TGTGCCAGCAGTTACCGGGACAAAGAAAAACTGTTTTTT. It yields the protein CASSYRDKEKLFF.

The chain employs TRBV20-1 and TRBJ1-5; D is perhaps TRBD1 (6 bases). Trimming stripped 3 bases from V and 3 bases from J, with 15 bases between. In germline, CDR1 is DFQATT, CDR2 SNEGSKA (reference sequence). The CDR3 runs to 15 residues. DNA for the CDR3: TGCAGTGCTAGTCAGGCAGGGGCTGACAATCAGCCCCAGCATTTT. Encoded protein: CSASQAGADNQPQHF.

The chain employs TRBV5-1 and TRBJ2-7; 9 nucleotides align to TRBD1. The ends lost 0 bases at V and 7 bases at J; junction bases unmatched: 11. Germline lookup yields CDR1 SGHRS and CDR2 YFSETQ. The CDR3 runs 16 residues. CDR3 sequence: CASSLGPGTGPWEQYF. The CDR3 region has the DNA TGCGCCAGCAGCTTGGGCCCGGGGACAGGGCCTTGGGAGCAGTACTTC.